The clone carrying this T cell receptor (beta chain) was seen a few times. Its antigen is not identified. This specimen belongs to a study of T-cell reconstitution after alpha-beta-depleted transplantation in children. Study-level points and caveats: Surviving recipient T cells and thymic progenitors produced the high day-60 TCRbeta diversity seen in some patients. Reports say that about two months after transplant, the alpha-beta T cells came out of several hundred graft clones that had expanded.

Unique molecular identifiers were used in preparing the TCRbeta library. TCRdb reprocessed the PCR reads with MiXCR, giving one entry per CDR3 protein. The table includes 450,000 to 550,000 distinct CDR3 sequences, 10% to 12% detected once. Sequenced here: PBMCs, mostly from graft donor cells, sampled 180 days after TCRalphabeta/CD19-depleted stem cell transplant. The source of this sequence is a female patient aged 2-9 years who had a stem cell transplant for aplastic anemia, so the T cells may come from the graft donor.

CDR3 DNA sequence: TGTGCCAGCAGTGGGTTTTTCGGATCCTCCGGGACAGGGAACTACGAGCAGTACGTC. Amino acid sequence: CASSGFFGSSGTGNYEQYV. The chain has TRBV6-2 or TRBV6-3 and TRBJ2-7; TRBD1 aligns across 9 bases. V shed 5 bases and J 3 bases; nucleotides not matched to a gene: 20. This CDR3 is 19 amino acids long. Per the germline V gene, CDR1 is MNHEY and CDR2 is SVGEGT.